These 28 T cell receptor beta chains originate from one sample sequenced in a study of blood T cell repertoires in COVID-19. The table came from immunoSEQ multiplex PCR; TCRdb's copy has only in-frame clones and leaves some out. The repertoire holds roughly 70,000 clones, with 75% to 95% as singletons. The sample was peripheral blood. The receptors shown here come from a human donor in a cohort sampled during active COVID-19.

The rearrangement joins TRBV28 to TRBJ1-5; TRBD1 aligns across 9 bases. In germline, CDR1 is MDHEN, CDR2 SYDVKM. The V segment lost 1 base and the J segment 1 base; nucleotides outside the gene matches: 5. The CDR3 loop spans 17 amino acids. In DNA form, the CDR3 reads TGTGCCAGCAGTTTATTAGAGGGACAGGGAAGCAATCAGCCCCAGCATTTT. Encoded protein: CASSLLEGQGSNQPQHF.

J is TRBJ1-1 and V is TRBV6-5, with a tentative D call TRBD1 (6 bases). Germline CDR1 MNHEY, CDR2 SVGAGI. There are 16 residues in the CDR3. V was pared by 0 bases and J by 0 bases, with 11 bases between. The CDR3 is CASSYSNWDMNTEAFF. In nucleotides, the CDR3 is TGTGCCAGCAGTTACTCGAATTGGGACATGAACACTGAAGCTTTCTTT.

As regards this clone: The junction differs from germline at one of its ends, possibly a read error. The chain couples TRBV24-1 to TRBJ1-1; D is undetermined. The CDR3 covers 12 residues. CDR1 KGHDR and CDR2 SFDVKD come from the germline V gene. Here the CDR3 reads CATKKVLPESLF. In DNA form, the CDR3 reads TGTGCCACTAAAAAAGTTCTCCCCGAGTCCCTCTTT.

This chain uses TRBV19 with TRBJ1-2; 8 positions agree with TRBD1. The CDR3 is 15 amino acids. Germline V gives CDR1 LNHDA, CDR2 SQIVND (reference sequence). The junction had 7 bases not matched to a gene; V was cut back by 3 bases and J by 4 bases. The CDR3 DNA sequence: TGTGCCAGTAGTATGTCGTGGACAGGGCTCTATGGCTACACCTTC. Translation: CASSMSWTGLYGYTF.

This clone was detected once. The chain combines TRBV3-1 (or the pseudogene TRBV3-2) with TRBJ1-2, with D possibly TRBD1 on 6 matching bases. Germline V gene data show CDR1 as LGHDT and CDR2 as YNNKEL (reference sequence). The ends were cut back, 1 base at V and 6 bases at J, with 18 bases in the middle. The CDR3 extends over 16 amino acids. The CDR3 is CASSQVAGGRWDGYTF. In DNA, the CDR3 is TGTGCCAGCAGCCAAGTGGCGGGGGGGCGCTGGGATGGCTACACCTTC.

This clone was recorded once. As DNA, the CDR3 is TGCGCCAGCAGCCAAAGAGGTCAAGGAGGAGTAAATGGCTACACCTTC. Encoded protein: CASSQRGQGGVNGYTF. The V and J genes are TRBV5-1 and TRBJ1-2; D gene ambiguous. This CDR3 has 16 amino acids. Trimming took off 4 bases at V and 6 bases at J, with 22 bases between the two ends. Germline assignment: CDR1 SGHRS and CDR2 YFSETQ.

V is TRBV28 and J is TRBJ1-1; D remains ambiguous. Germline V gene lookup returns CDR1 MDHEN and CDR2 SYDVKM. The CDR3 loop spans 14 amino acids. V gave up 0 bases and J gave up 0 bases, with 5 bases separating them. The CDR3 DNA sequence: TGTGCCAGCAGTTTATGGAGCATGAACACTGAAGCTTTCTTT. It encodes CASSLWSMNTEAFF.

J is TRBJ1-2 and V is TRBV27; D gene uncertain. This CDR3 region has 14 residues. Germline V gives CDR1 MNHEY, CDR2 SMNVEV (reference sequence). V was pared by 5 bases and J by 4 bases, with 14 bases between. The CDR3 coding sequence is TGTGCCAGCAGTCCCGCGGCTGGATCCTATGGCTACACCTTC. It translates to CASSPAAGSYGYTF.

This chain uses TRBV19 with TRBJ1-4; D is unresolved. The ends were cut back, 4 bases at V and 6 bases at J, with 9 bases in the middle. The CDR3 contains 13 residues. Germline lookup yields CDR1 LNHDA and CDR2 SQIVND (reference sequence). CDR3 coding DNA: TGTGCCAGTAGTAGAGGAGGGTATGAAAAACTGTTTTTT. Its protein is CASSRGGYEKLFF.

This sequence joins TRBV10-2 and TRBJ2-3, with TRBD2 identical over 11 bases. The CDR3 length is 18 residues. With 10 bases clipped from V and 0 bases from J, the junction kept 15 bases outside the gene matches. Germline loops: CDR1 WSHSY, CDR2 SAAADI. CDR3 loop: CATGGVAGGPGSTDTQYF. The CDR3 DNA reads as TGCGCCACGGGCGGGGTAGCGGGGGGGCCGGGGAGCACAGATACGCAGTATTTT.

V gene TRBV7-6 combines with J gene TRBJ1-1; D is unresolved. CDR1 SGHVS and CDR2 FNYEAQ come from the germline V gene. V dropped 2 bases and J dropped 4 bases, with 8 bases sitting between them. The CDR3 loop spans 13 amino acids. As DNA, the CDR3 is TGTGCCAGCAGCTTACAGGTCGGCACTGAAGCTTTCTTT. This encodes CASSLQVGTEAFF.

The V gene is TRBV10-2, the J gene TRBJ2-7; no definite D call. V lost 4 bases to trimming and J lost 3 bases, with 7 bases between them. The CDR3 totals 12 residues. The germline V gene has CDR1 WSHSY and CDR2 SAAADI. Written as DNA, the CDR3 is TGCGCCAGCAGTGCTACCATCTACGAGCAGTACTTC. Translation gives CASSATIYEQYF.

A remark on this clone: An end of the junction differs from the germline gene, which may be a read error. This sequence joins TRBV7-7 and TRBJ1-1; 10 bases are a match to TRBD1. CDR1 and CDR2 from the germline V gene are SSHAT and FNYEAQ (reference sequence). This CDR3 comprises 16 residues. The CDR3 here is CASSPIRDRGNTEAFF. Written as DNA, the CDR3 is TGTGCTAGCAGCCCTATCCGGGACAGGGGGAACACTGAAGCTTTCTTT.

The genes are TRBV7-6 and TRBJ2-5; 7 nucleotides agree with TRBD1. The CDR3 covers 15 residues. Unmatched junction bases numbered 6, after V lost 5 bases and J lost 0 bases. CDR1 and CDR2 from the germline V gene are SGHVS and FNYEAQ. CDR3 sequence (DNA): TGTGCCAGCAGCACACAGGGGACAAACCAAGAGACCCAGTACTTC. Translated: CASSTQGTNQETQYF. Using reference TRBV7-6 and TRBJ2-5 for the parts outside the CDR3, the full variable domain is GAGVSQSPRYKVTKRGQDVALRCDPISGHVSLYWYRQALGQGPEFLTYFNYEAQQDKSGLPNDRFSAERPEGSISTLTIQRTEQRDSAMYRCASSTQGTNQETQYFGPGTRLLVL.

The V gene is TRBV28, the J gene TRBJ1-1, with D perhaps TRBD1 (5 bases). V shed 2 bases and J shed 5 bases, with 15 bases lying between them. This CDR3 has 15 amino acids. Germline V gene sequence: CDR1 MDHEN, CDR2 SYDVKM. The CDR3 bases are TGTGCCAGCAGTTTAGGGGGGGGGACGAGGACTGAAGCTTTCTTT. Translation: CASSLGGGTRTEAFF.

V gene TRBV19 combines with J gene TRBJ1-5; D uncertain. The CDR3 runs to 14 residues. The V gene's germline CDR1 is LNHDA and CDR2 SQIVND (reference sequence). The V end lost 6 bases, the J end lost 7 bases, and 16 bases lay between the germline ends. CDR3 protein: CASSNLRGVQPQHF. The CDR3 region has the DNA TGTGCCAGTAGCAACCTTCGGGGAGTACAGCCCCAGCATTTT. The full variable domain, its missing parts supplied by reference TRBV19 and TRBJ1-5, is DGGITQSPKYLFRKEGQNVTLSCEQNLNHDAMYWYRQDPGQGLRLIYYSQIVNDFQKGDIAEGYSVSREKKESFPLTVTSAQKNPTAFYLCASSNLRGVQPQHFGDGTRLSIL.

The CDR3 region is CASQARVAGELFF. CDR3 sequence (DNA): TGTGCCAGCCAGGCACGCGTGGCCGGGGAGCTGTTTTTT. V is TRBV6-5 and J is TRBJ2-2; D gene ambiguous. V lost 8 bases to trimming and J lost 6 bases, with 13 bases between them. The CDR3 extends over 13 amino acids. CDR1 and CDR2 (germline): MNHEY, SVGAGI.

V and J are TRBV7-2 and TRBJ1-1; possibly TRBD1 for D (5 bases). V shed 4 bases and J shed 3 bases, with 15 bases lying between them. The CDR3 loop spans 15 amino acids. CDR1 SGHTA and CDR2 FQGNSA come from the germline V gene. CDR3 amino acids: CASSSTGTDYTEAFF. The CDR3 nucleotides are TGTGCCAGCAGCTCAACCGGGACTGACTACACTGAAGCTTTCTTT.

The rearrangement joins TRBV6-6 to TRBJ2-1, with 12 bases lining up with TRBD2. After removal of 5 bases from V and 4 bases from J, the junction contained 9 bases not matched to a gene. Germline CDR1 is MNHNY and CDR2 is SVGAGI (reference sequence). The length of the CDR3 is 17 residues. This chain's CDR3 is CASSRPSLAGGYNEQFF. As DNA, the CDR3 is TGTGCCAGCAGTCGCCCCTCACTAGCGGGGGGTTACAATGAGCAGTTCTTC.

This clone has only one observation. The V call is TRBV27, the J call TRBJ1-3; 8 bases match TRBD1. Germline lookup yields CDR1 MNHEY and CDR2 SMNVEV (reference sequence). The CDR3 length is 15 residues. V shed 6 bases, J shed 3 bases, and the junction held 7 bases outside the gene matches. CDR3 coding DNA: TGTGCCAGCAGCGGCGGACAGGGACATGGAAACACCATATATTTT. Translation: CASSGGQGHGNTIYF.

The chain couples TRBV7-2 to TRBJ2-7, with a tentative D call TRBD2 (6 bases). CDR3 length equals 16 residues. The V and J ends lost 3 bases and 0 bases respectively, with 15 bases between them. CDR1 and CDR2 from the germline V gene are SGHTA and FQGNSA. CDR3 nucleotides: TGTGCCAGCAGCTTTCGATCAGGCGGGACCTCCTACGAGCAGTACTTC. Protein: CASSFRSGGTSYEQYF.

The chain uses TRBV9 and TRBJ1-3, with a tentative D call TRBD1 (6 bases). Germline CDR1 SGDLS, CDR2 YYNGEE. The CDR3 runs to 16 residues. Trimming removed 2 bases at V and 4 bases at J, with 16 bases between. CDR3 sequence reads: CASSVQPSTGGNTIYF. As DNA, the CDR3 is TGTGCCAGCAGCGTTCAGCCGTCGACAGGAGGAAACACCATATATTTT. Supplemented by reference TRBV9 and TRBJ1-3, the full variable domain reads DSGVTQTPKHLITATGQRVTLRCSPRSGDLSVYWYQQSLDQGLQFLIQYYNGEERAKGNILERFSAQQFPDLHSELNLSSLELGDSALYFCASSVQPSTGGNTIYFGEGSWLTVV.

The chain is built from TRBV4-2 and TRBJ1-5, with a tentative D call TRBD1 (5 bases). The CDR3 is 15 amino acids. V was clipped by 0 bases and J by 4 bases, with 10 bases between them. The V gene's germline CDR1 is LGHNA and CDR2 YNFKEQ. The CDR3 DNA reads as TGTGCCAGCAGCCAAGAGGGGCTGGGGAATCAGCCCCAGCATTTT. It codes for CASSQEGLGNQPQHF.

This chain connects TRBV6-5 to TRBJ1-2, with 8 bases fitting TRBD1. The CDR3 loop spans 15 amino acids. The V gene's germline CDR1 is MNHEY and CDR2 SVGAGI. V dropped 6 bases and J dropped 2; count of bases not matched to a gene: 8. The CDR3 nucleotides are TGTGCCAGCAGACCAGGGGGCGGTGGAAACTATGGCTACACCTTC. It specifies CASRPGGGGNYGYTF.

The V gene is TRBV24-1, the J gene TRBJ2-7; 9 nucleotides match TRBD2. CDR3 length equals 15 residues. With 11 bases clipped from V and 0 bases from J, the junction kept 10 bases outside the gene matches. Germline V gene sequence: CDR1 KGHDR, CDR2 SFDVKD. DNA of the CDR3: TGTGCCAGCCATGGCCTAGCGGGGCTCTCCTACGAGCAGTACTTC. Its protein is CASHGLAGLSYEQYF.

The chain joins TRBV11-2 to TRBJ1-2; TRBD1 matches at 7 bases. V was clipped by 5 bases and J by 4 bases; unmatched bases: 4. This CDR3 spans 13 amino acids. Germline V lookup: CDR1 SGHAT, CDR2 FQNNGV. In DNA, the CDR3 is TGTGCCAGCAGCGCTGGGACAGTCTATGGCTACACCTTC. It codes for CASSAGTVYGYTF.

The chain recombines TRBV11-2 with TRBJ1-3; TRBD1 matches 8 bases. V was clipped by 5 bases and J by 4 bases; unmatched bases: 7. The CDR3 loop spans 15 amino acids. Germline CDR1 reads SGHAT; CDR2 reads FQNNGV. The CDR3 spells CASSLGQGGGNTIYF. DNA for the CDR3: TGTGCCAGCAGCCTTGGACAGGGCGGCGGAAACACCATATATTTT.

The chain links TRBV19 to TRBJ1-6, with 8 bases fitting TRBD1. J gave up 1 base and V 6 bases, and 5 bases lay outside the gene matches. The CDR3 covers 16 residues. Germline CDR1 reads LNHDA; CDR2 reads SQIVND (reference sequence). Here the CDR3 DNA reads TGTGCCAGTAGGTCAGGGGGCTCATCCTATAATTCACCCCTCCACTTT. Translation gives CASRSGGSSYNSPLHF.